The present T cell receptor (beta chain) was sequenced within a study of cytomegalovirus exposure and HLA in healthy donors. Profiled with immunoSEQ multiplex PCR; TCRdb holds only in-frame clones, not every one. The table lists 100,000 to 150,000 clones, around 94% of them singletons. Notes on this clone: The antigen is unknown.

Study findings and constraints: The tendency of first-cohort TCR clusters to co-occur in the 120 or so validation repertoires emerged from a later analysis. The study listed about 150 cytomegalovirus-associated TCR beta chains. Usually a TCR sequence was rare, but some public TCRs were found in many donors.

Trimming removed 0 bases from V and 7 bases from J, with 17 bases in between. This CDR3 has 16 residues. Looked up from germline, CDR1 is SGDLS and CDR2 is YYNGEE. Sequencing was carried out using PBMCs. This receptor was taken from a woman in her late teens or twenties in good health and CMV-seronegative. This chain links TRBV9 with TRBJ2-1; D may be TRBD2 (5 bases). The CDR3 is CASSVEPTTGENEQFF. The CDR3 DNA sequence: TGTGCCAGCAGCGTAGAGCCGACTACCGGGGAGAATGAGCAGTTCTTC.